The 4 T cell receptor beta chains presented below share a single source sample, sequenced in a study of a mutant IDH1 vaccine in newly diagnosed glioma. Sample time point: week 5, during vaccination. Each dose delivered 300 ug of mutant IDH1 20-mer peptide subcutaneously with imiquimod. No antigen is known for these receptors. Assay: immunoSEQ multiplex PCR; the TCRdb copy retains only in-frame clones and omits some. The sample has around 52,000 clones, around 80% seen once. The sequencing here drew on PBMCs, taken from a glioma patient whose treatment included an IDH1 peptide vaccine. The receptor set was obtained from a woman aged 40-49 years with glioma.

V is TRBV4-3 and J is TRBJ2-7; 8 positions agree with TRBD1. J was trimmed by 3 bases and V by 3 bases; bases with no gene match: 1. Germline V gene sequence: CDR1 LGHNA, CDR2 YSLEER. The CDR3 runs 13 residues. CDR3 nucleotides: TGCGCCAGCAGCCACGGACAGGGCTACGAGCAGTACTTC. Its protein is CASSHGQGYEQYF.

The V and J genes are TRBV19 and TRBJ2-6; TRBD2 is a possible D gene (5 bases). CDR3 length: 16 residues. Trimming pared 3 bases from V and 4 bases from J, leaving 13 bases between. The V gene's germline CDR1 is LNHDA and CDR2 SQIVND (reference sequence). This chain's CDR3 is CASSILGNPGANVLTF. The CDR3 nucleotides are TGTGCCAGTAGTATTCTCGGGAACCCCGGGGCCAACGTCCTGACTTTC.

This clone came up a few times. The J gene is TRBJ1-5, the V gene TRBV30; TRBD1 is a possible D gene (5 bases). Germline CDR1 reads GTSNPN; CDR2 reads SVGIG (reference sequence). V was shortened by 1 base and J by 0 bases, with 10 bases between the two germline ends. The CDR3 totals 15 residues. CDR3 sequence: CAWSDPGNSNQPQHF. CDR3 coding DNA: TGTGCCTGGAGTGATCCAGGGAATAGCAATCAGCCCCAGCATTTT.

The chain recombines TRBV7-9 with TRBJ2-7; D gene unclear. Germline assignment: CDR1 SEHNR and CDR2 FQNEAQ (reference sequence). With 1 base removed from V and 6 bases from J, the gap between germline ends came to 7 bases. The CDR3 contains 12 residues. The CDR3 nucleotides are TGTGCCAGCAGCTTAGTCCCCCGCGAGCAGTACTTC. Protein product: CASSLVPREQYF. The full variable domain, in which reference TRBV7-9 and TRBJ2-7 provide the parts outside the CDR3, is DTGVSQNPRHKITKRGQNVTFRCDPISEHNRLYWYRQTLGQGPEFLTYFQNEAQLEKSRLLSDRFSAERPKGSFSTLEIQRTEQGDSAMYLCASSLVPREQYFGPGTRLTVT.